Each of the 30 T cell receptor beta chains below was sequenced from the same sample in a study of CD8 T cells in Susac syndrome. Random hexamers were used to reverse transcribe the RNA input (0.5 to 1 ug). In TCRdb, the immunoSEQ multiplex PCR reads were re-called with MiXCR into one record per CDR3 protein. The sample shows about 210,000 distinct CDR3 sequences, 85% to 95% of them seen only once. Sequences were obtained from CD4+ T cells from PBMCs. These receptors all stem from a human donor in good health.

This rearrangement joins TRBV7-2 to TRBJ1-4; D is uncertain. Per germline, CDR1 SGHTA and CDR2 FQGNSA. V lost 5 bases to trimming and J lost 3 bases, with 13 bases between them. The CDR3 is 15 residues long. The CDR3: CASSVDGAANEKLFF. DNA for the CDR3: TGTGCCAGCAGCGTGGACGGAGCGGCTAATGAAAAACTGTTTTTT. The complete variable domain, with remaining parts taken from reference TRBV7-2 and TRBJ1-4, reads GAGVSQSPSNKVTEKGKDVELRCDPISGHTALYWYRQSLGQGLEFLIYFQGNSAPDKSGLPSDRFSAERTGGSVSTLTIQRTQQEDSAVYLCASSVDGAANEKLFFGSGTQLSVL.

The rearrangement links TRBV20-1 to TRBJ2-1; D not certain. The CDR3 has 16 residues. The V end was cut by 6 bases, the J end by 0 bases, with 18 bases between. Germline assignment: CDR1 DFQATT and CDR2 SNEGSKA (reference sequence). The CDR3 region has the DNA TGCAGTGCCCCGTTGAGACTGCCCCACTCCTACAATGAGCAGTTCTTC. Protein product: CSAPLRLPHSYNEQFF.

This chain connects TRBV3-1 to TRBJ2-7, with no clear D. Per the germline V gene, CDR1 is LGHDT and CDR2 is YNNKEL (reference sequence). The germline V and J ends were trimmed by 5 bases and 2 bases, with 13 bases remaining between them. The CDR3 runs 14 residues. The CDR3 reads CASSSQSDPYEQYV. The DNA for the CDR3 is TGTGCCAGCAGCTCCCAAAGCGACCCCTACGAGCAGTACGTC.

The rearrangement links TRBV29-1 to TRBJ1-1; tentative D call: TRBD1 (5 bases). V was clipped by 1 base and J by 4 bases, with 7 bases between them. The length of the CDR3 is 12 residues. Germline V gene data show CDR1 as SQVTM and CDR2 as ANQGSEA. This chain's CDR3 is CSVEGGVTEAFF. CDR3 bases: TGCAGCGTTGAAGGGGGGGTCACTGAAGCTTTCTTT.

The chain combines TRBV7-8 with TRBJ2-7; D is unresolved. The germline CDR1 and CDR2 sequences are SGHVS and FQNEAQ. The germline V and J ends were trimmed by 3 bases and 4 bases, with 13 bases remaining between them. The CDR3 spans 14 residues. CDR3 amino acids: CASSLTLLGYEQYV. DNA for the CDR3: TGTGCCAGCAGCTTGACCTTATTGGGATACGAGCAGTACGTC.

The chain has TRBV20-1 and TRBJ1-5; D is ambiguous. V lost 7 bases to trimming and J lost 0 bases, with 7 bases between them. The CDR3 is 12 amino acids. Germline lookup yields CDR1 DFQATT and CDR2 SNEGSKA (reference sequence). The DNA for the CDR3 is TGCAGTGGAGGCCGTAGCAATCAGCCCCAGCATTTT. This gives the protein CSGGRSNQPQHF.

This chain uses TRBV29-1 with TRBJ1-3; D is possibly TRBD1 (6 bases). The CDR3 consists of 14 residues. Germline assignment: CDR1 SQVTM and CDR2 ANQGSEA. V lost 4 bases, J lost 4 bases, and 14 bases lay in between. CDR3 residues: CSVVFGGHGNTIYF. In nucleotides, the CDR3 is TGCAGCGTTGTCTTCGGGGGGCACGGAAACACCATATATTTT. Together with reference TRBV29-1 and TRBJ1-3, the CDR3 gives the full variable domain: SAVISQKPSRDICQRGTSLTIQCQVDSQVTMMFWYRQQPGQSLTLIATANQGSEATYESGFVIDKFPISRPNLTFSTLTVSNMSPEDSSIYLCSVVFGGHGNTIYFGEGSWLTVV.

The V gene is TRBV7-2, the J gene TRBJ1-4; no clear D. The CDR3 spans 16 residues. Germline assignment: CDR1 SGHTA and CDR2 FQGNSA. V lost 5 bases and J lost 0, with 13 bases in between. CDR3 DNA: TGTGCCAGCAGCATAAACCTCCTAACAACTAATGAAAAACTGTTTTTT. It encodes CASSINLLTTNEKLFF.

This chain connects TRBV28 to TRBJ2-1, with D possibly TRBD2 on 6 matching bases. There are 13 residues in the CDR3. Germline lookup yields CDR1 MDHEN and CDR2 SYDVKM. With 11 bases removed from V and 5 bases from J, the gap between germline ends came to 16 bases. The CDR3, as DNA: TGTGCCGGGGTACGGGGGTCCCACAATGAGCAGTTCTTC. Amino acid sequence: CAGVRGSHNEQFF.

The V call is TRBV15, the J call TRBJ1-2, with TRBD1 matching 9 bases. The CDR3 length is 17 residues. V shed 0 bases and J 8 bases; nucleotides not matched to a gene: 13. The germline V gene encodes CDR1 LNHNV and CDR2 YYDKDF (reference sequence). This CDR3 reads CATSRDRAAQGAHGYTF. As DNA, the CDR3 is TGTGCCACCAGCAGAGATCGTGCGGCACAGGGGGCGCACGGCTACACCTTC.

This chain joins TRBV11-2 and TRBJ2-3, with unresolved D. V shed 1 base and J shed 6 bases, with 11 bases lying between them. CDR1 and CDR2 from the germline V gene are SGHAT and FQNNGV. This CDR3 is built from 14 residues. CDR3 nucleotide sequence: TGTGCCAGCAGCTTAGGGGCCAACCCGGATACGCAGTATTTT. Translating gives CASSLGANPDTQYF.

The chain carries TRBV4-1 and TRBJ1-2, with 7 bases matching TRBD1. V gave up 2 bases and J gave up 0 bases; unmatched junction bases: 3. The germline V gene has CDR1 MGHRA and CDR2 YSYEKL. This CDR3 region has 15 residues. In DNA, the CDR3 is TGCGCCAGCAGCCAACCCGGGACAGCTAACTATGGCTACACCTTC. This codes for CASSQPGTANYGYTF.

This clonotype showed up just once. The rearrangement links TRBV30 to TRBJ1-4; no clear D gene. Germline lookup yields CDR1 GTSNPN and CDR2 SVGIG (reference sequence). Trimming took 4 bases from V and 3 from J, leaving 12 bases between them. The CDR3 is made up of 14 amino acids. CDR3 nucleotides: TGTGCCTGGAAGGCTGATCCAGCTAATGAAAAACTGTTTTTT. Its protein product is CAWKADPANEKLFF. The full variable domain, with the rest looked up from reference TRBV30 and TRBJ1-4, is SQTIHQWPATLVQPVGSPLSLECTVEGTSNPNLYWYRQAAGRGLQLLFYSVGIGQISSEVPQNLSASRPQDRQFILSSKKLLLSDSGFYLCAWKADPANEKLFFGSGTQLSVL.

The V gene is TRBV20-1, the J gene TRBJ2-7, with 13 bases identical to TRBD2. The CDR3 is made up of 15 amino acids. The germline V gene has CDR1 DFQATT and CDR2 SNEGSKA (reference sequence). J gave up 2 bases and V 5 bases, and 6 bases lay outside the gene matches. The CDR3 loop reads CSAASGLAGPYEQYV. Here the CDR3 DNA reads TGCAGTGCTGCATCGGGACTAGCGGGGCCCTACGAGCAGTACGTC.

This clonotype appeared once. V gene TRBV29-1 combines with J gene TRBJ1-1; TRBD1 matches at 8 bases. The V gene's germline CDR1 is SQVTM and CDR2 ANQGSEA. This CDR3 is built from 12 residues. V dropped 6 bases and J dropped 5; count of bases not matched to a gene: 5. CDR3 coding DNA: TGCAGCGTAGCTTGGACAGGGACTGAAGCTTTCTTT. Translated, it gives CSVAWTGTEAFF.

V gene TRBV3-1 combines with J gene TRBJ2-1, with unresolved D. The CDR3 loop spans 13 amino acids. Trimming stripped 0 bases from V and 12 bases from J, with 12 bases between. The germline gives CDR1 LGHDT, CDR2 YNNKEL (reference sequence). The CDR3 coding sequence is TGTGCCAGCAGCCAAGAGGTCAGATCGTCGCAGTTCTTC. This gives the protein CASSQEVRSSQFF.

The chain couples TRBV3-1 to TRBJ2-1; 7 bases are shared with TRBD2. Germline V gives CDR1 LGHDT, CDR2 YNNKEL (reference sequence). Unmatched junction bases numbered 6, after V lost 1 base and J lost 6 bases. This CDR3 is built from 15 residues. The chain's CDR3 is CASSQVGGSTNEQFF. CDR3 in DNA: TGTGCCAGCAGCCAAGTGGGCGGGAGTACCAATGAGCAGTTCTTC.

V gene TRBV6-1 combines with J gene TRBJ1-5, with D uncertain. Trimming cost V 7 bases and J 3 bases, with 10 bases left between them. CDR3 length equals 13 residues. CDR1 MNHNS and CDR2 SASEGT come from the germline V gene. This CDR3 reads CASNQAPNQPQHF. Here the CDR3 DNA reads TGTGCCAGCAATCAGGCTCCCAATCAGCCCCAGCATTTT.

This chain joins TRBV9 and TRBJ2-1; a weak D match, TRBD2 (5 bases). Germline V gives CDR1 SGDLS, CDR2 YYNGEE. The CDR3 extends over 16 amino acids. Trimming took 4 bases from V and 0 from J, leaving 14 bases between them. The CDR3 loop is CASSPKSGFSYNEQFF. Here the CDR3 DNA reads TGTGCCAGCAGCCCGAAATCGGGGTTCTCCTACAATGAGCAGTTCTTC.

CDR3 DNA sequence: TGTGCCAGCAGCCCCCGGGACAGAACTAACTATGGCTACACCTTC. This sequence encodes CASSPRDRTNYGYTF. The rearrangement uses TRBV3-1 and TRBJ1-2, with 7 positions matching TRBD1. Germline lookup yields CDR1 LGHDT and CDR2 YNNKEL (reference sequence). The CDR3 is made up of 15 amino acids. V trimming: 4 bases; J trimming: 0 bases; junction bases outside the gene matches: 5.

The rearrangement joins TRBV29-1 to TRBJ2-1; maybe TRBD2 (5 bases). Germline-derived CDR1 and CDR2 are SQVTM and ANQGSEA. V lost 6 bases, J lost 9 bases, and 15 bases lay in between. The length of the CDR3 is 12 residues. The CDR3 is CSVAAGSVEQFF. DNA for the CDR3: TGCAGCGTCGCCGCGGGTTCGGTTGAGCAGTTCTTC.

In DNA, the CDR3 is TGCGCCAGCAGCCAAGATCTGGGGGGATACGAGCAGTACTTC. Translation: CASSQDLGGYEQYF. J is TRBJ2-7 and V is TRBV4-3, with a weak D call TRBD2 (6 bases). Trimming removed 0 bases at V and 4 bases at J, with 10 bases between. This CDR3 spans 14 amino acids. Per germline, CDR1 LGHNA and CDR2 YSLEER.

This chain uses TRBV4-1 with TRBJ2-1, with 7 bases lining up with TRBD2. Trimming removed 0 bases from V and 7 bases from J; junction bases left unmatched: 21. The CDR3 has 20 residues. Germline-derived CDR1 and CDR2 are MGHRA and YSYEKL. DNA of the CDR3: TGCGCCAGCAGCCAAGATCCCGGGAGTTGGGGGAGGGGTATGTTTAATGAGCAGTTCTTC. Amino acids: CASSQDPGSWGRGMFNEQFF.

The chain is built from TRBV29-1 and TRBJ2-2; D is perhaps TRBD2 (5 bases). This CDR3 has 14 amino acids. Germline V lookup: CDR1 SQVTM, CDR2 ANQGSEA. V lost 4 bases and J 2 bases, leaving 11 bases between the germline ends. CDR3 sequence: CSVGASGNTGELFF. CDR3 DNA sequence: TGCAGCGTTGGGGCGAGCGGAAACACCGGGGAGCTGTTTTTT.

V usage is TRBV6-5 and J usage is TRBJ2-1; TRBD2 aligns across 13 bases. The ends lost 10 bases at V and 11 bases at J; junction bases unmatched: 11. This CDR3 is built from 14 residues. CDR1 and CDR2 from the germline V gene are MNHEY and SVGAGI. The CDR3 reads CATGLAGVTEQQFF. CDR3 coding DNA: TGTGCCACAGGACTAGCGGGAGTTACGGAGCAGCAGTTCTTC.

V is TRBV11-1 and J is TRBJ2-1; D is uncertain. This CDR3 contains 17 residues. V was clipped by 4 bases and J by 0 bases, with 16 bases between them. CDR1 and CDR2 from the germline V gene are SGHAT and FQDESV (reference sequence). The DNA of the CDR3 is TGTGCCAGCAGCTCGCTGGTGGGGATCGACTCCTACAATGAGCAGTTCTTC. Protein sequence: CASSSLVGIDSYNEQFF.

CDR3 DNA sequence: TGCGCCAGCAGCCAAGACAGGGTCTCCTACAATGAGCAGTTCTTC. Translated: CASSQDRVSYNEQFF. The J gene is TRBJ2-1, the V gene TRBV4-1; TRBD1 might be the D (5 bases). The CDR3 covers 15 residues. In germline, CDR1 is MGHRA, CDR2 YSYEKL. V was pared by 0 bases and J by 0 bases, with 6 bases between.

The DNA of the CDR3 is TGCAGCGTTGATCTGTCACAGACAGATACGCAGTATTTT. It yields the protein CSVDLSQTDTQYF. The chain couples TRBV29-1 to TRBJ2-3, with D uncertain. The length of the CDR3 is 13 residues. The ends were cut back, 3 bases at V and 3 bases at J, with 10 bases in the middle. CDR1 is SQVTM, CDR2 ANQGSEA, per germline.

V and J are TRBV29-1 and TRBJ1-2, with D possibly TRBD1 on 6 matching bases. This CDR3 has 9 amino acids. V shed 6 bases and J shed 8 bases, with 7 bases lying between them. The germline V gene encodes CDR1 SQVTM and CDR2 ANQGSEA. The CDR3 nucleotides read TGCAGCGTGGGGGCCGGCTACACCTTC. This codes for CSVGAGYTF.

The chain uses TRBV9 and TRBJ2-1, with D possibly matching TRBD1 (6 bases). In germline, CDR1 is SGDLS, CDR2 YYNGEE. V gave up 0 bases and J gave up 9 bases, with 10 bases separating them. This CDR3 has 13 residues. The CDR3 DNA reads TGTGCCAGCAGCGTAGCAGGGGTGGGTGAGCAGTTCTTC. Protein: CASSVAGVGEQFF.